Listed here is a single T cell receptor (beta chain). Its target is not known. Per the germline V gene, CDR1 is MGHRA and CDR2 is YSYEKL. This CDR3 has 14 residues. The V gene end was trimmed by 5 bases and the J gene end by 2 bases; junction bases not matched to a gene: 6. The data are from a study of shared clonotypes between healthy human individuals. About the study: A couple of women and three men aged 18 to 49 served as donors.

Study observations and caveats: Between a handful of donors, naive CD4 clonotypes were shared at a level of approximately 5%. Naive subsets, compared against memory subsets, generally had larger estimated richness values.

CD8 cells regarded as naive lacked CD45RO, were positively chosen for CCR7, and omitted terminally differentiated effector memory CD45RA+ cells. Genomic DNA belonging to each subset was distributed in equal measure over several immunoSEQ plates. The protocol was immunoSEQ multiplex PCR, while the TCRdb copy is restricted to in-frame clones and leaves out a portion. The repertoire includes over 2,000,000 clones, 93% of them detected once, and more than 1.5% sits in the top ten. The sequence derives from a man between 18 and 35 years old in good health. Some clones in this sample may be carry-over from other donors' samples. Sequenced material: naive CD8+ T cells from PBMCs. This sequence joins TRBV4-1 and TRBJ2-7; 7 bases agree with TRBD1. This CDR3 is CASSDREPAYEQYF. CDR3 bases: TGCGCCAGCAGCGACAGGGAACCGGCCTACGAGCAGTACTTC.